The clone carrying this T cell receptor (beta chain) was recorded many times. The sample is drawn from a study of CD8 T cells in ankylosing spondylitis. TCRdb processed the 5' RACE reads anew with MiXCR; each CDR3 protein has one entry. The profile shows 200,000 to 250,000 distinct CDR3 sequences, over 7% of them singletons. Germline-derived CDR1 and CDR2 are LGHDT and YNNKEL (reference sequence). V lost 0 bases and J 0 bases, leaving 18 bases between the germline ends. The CDR3 is made up of 19 amino acids. The source is a female donor with ankylosing spondylitis or in good health (not recorded which). The chain links TRBV3-1 to TRBJ2-1; D remains ambiguous. The sequenced material came from blood, either unsorted or a sorted T cell fraction (not recorded which). The CDR3 sequence is CASSQDSFYQLSSYNEQFF. CDR3 coding DNA: TGTGCCAGCAGCCAAGACTCCTTTTATCAACTCAGCTCCTACAATGAGCAGTTCTTC.